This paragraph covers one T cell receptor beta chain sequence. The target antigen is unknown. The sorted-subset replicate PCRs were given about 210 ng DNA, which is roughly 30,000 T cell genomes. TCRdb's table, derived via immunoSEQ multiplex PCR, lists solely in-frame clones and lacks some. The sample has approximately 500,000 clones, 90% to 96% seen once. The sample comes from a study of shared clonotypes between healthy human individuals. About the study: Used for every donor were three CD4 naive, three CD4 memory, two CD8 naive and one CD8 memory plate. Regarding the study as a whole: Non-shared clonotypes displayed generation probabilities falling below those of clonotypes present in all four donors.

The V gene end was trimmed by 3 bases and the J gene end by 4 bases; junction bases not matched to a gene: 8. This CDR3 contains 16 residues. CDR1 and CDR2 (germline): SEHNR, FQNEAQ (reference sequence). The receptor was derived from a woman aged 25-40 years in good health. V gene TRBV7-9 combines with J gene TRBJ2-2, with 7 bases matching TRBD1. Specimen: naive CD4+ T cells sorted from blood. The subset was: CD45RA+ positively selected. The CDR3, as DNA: TGTGCCAGCAGCTTTCCCCGGACAGGAGGCACCGGGGAGCTGTTTTTT. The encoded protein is CASSFPRTGGTGELFF.